These T cell receptor beta chains were read from a single sample in a study of graft-versus-host responses after intestinal transplantation. Using immunoSEQ multiplex PCR, the repertoire was profiled, and TCRdb retains in-frame clones only, with some absent. Of approximately 74,000 clones in the sample, roughly 90% are singletons; the top ten hold 0.69%. The starting material was PBMCs, obtained 98 days after intestinal transplantation. The receptors were gathered from a human patient who received an intestinal transplant, so some T cells may come from the graft donor. Both conserved end residues are part of each CDR3. Each record gives: V gene, D gene, clone size, J gene, CDR3 protein, CDR3 DNA. A D gene is named only where the DNA matches it firmly. Where a row states a size, it is once, few, many or the class of an expanded clone; other rows omit it.

V gene: TRBV25-1; D gene: TRBD1; clone size: NA; J gene: TRBJ1-2; CDR3 protein: CASSPDRAPGYTF; CDR3 DNA: TGTGCCAGCTCCCCGGACAGGGCCCCTGGCTACACCTTC
V gene: TRBV4-2; D gene: NA; clone size: once; J gene: TRBJ2-1; CDR3 protein: CASSQEGAYNEQFF; CDR3 DNA: TGTGCCAGCAGCCAAGAGGGGGCCTACAATGAGCAGTTCTTC
V gene: TRBV6-5; D gene: NA; clone size: NA; J gene: TRBJ1-4; CDR3 protein: CASSYSGGLGEKLFF; CDR3 DNA: TGTGCCAGCAGTTACTCGGGCGGGCTAGGTGAAAAACTGTTTTTT
V gene: TRBV10-2; D gene: NA; clone size: NA; J gene: TRBJ1-4; CDR3 protein: CASRRTVTNEKLFF; CDR3 DNA: TGCGCCAGCAGAAGGACAGTGACTAATGAAAAACTGTTTTTT
V gene: TRBV28; D gene: NA; clone size: NA; J gene: TRBJ2-1; CDR3 protein: CASSLWLSEQFF; CDR3 DNA: TGTGCCAGCAGTTTATGGTTAAGTGAGCAGTTCTTC
V gene: TRBV30; D gene: NA; clone size: NA; J gene: TRBJ1-1; CDR3 protein: CASTGLNTEAFF; CDR3 DNA: TGTGCCTCAACAGGGCTGAACACTGAAGCTTTCTTT
V gene: TRBV6-5; D gene: TRBD1; clone size: once; J gene: TRBJ1-1; CDR3 protein: CASSIGTGVFEAFF; CDR3 DNA: TGTGCCAGCAGTATCGGGACAGGGGTTTTTGAAGCTTTCTTT
V gene: TRBV11-2; D gene: TRBD1; clone size: NA; J gene: TRBJ2-7; CDR3 protein: CASSLGPGQGAYEQYF; CDR3 DNA: TGTGCCAGCAGCTTGGGCCCGGGACAGGGGGCTTACGAGCAGTACTTC
V gene: TRBV4-1; D gene: NA; clone size: NA; J gene: TRBJ1-6; CDR3 protein: CASSQDIAGSSYNSPLHF; CDR3 DNA: TGCGCCAGCAGCCAAGATATCGCAGGGAGCTCCTATAATTCACCCCTCCACTTT
V gene: TRBV7-6; D gene: NA; clone size: NA; J gene: TRBJ2-6; CDR3 protein: CASSLKGLGASGANVLTF; CDR3 DNA: TGTGCCAGCAGCTTAAAGGGGTTAGGGGCCTCTGGGGCCAACGTCCTGACTTTC
V gene: TRBV10-3; D gene: TRBD2; clone size: NA; J gene: TRBJ2-3; CDR3 protein: CAIREMGLAAYTDTQYF; CDR3 DNA: TGTGCCATCCGGGAGATGGGACTAGCGGCCTACACAGATACGCAGTATTTT